These 19 T cell receptor beta chains share one sample of origin, sequenced in a study of T cell clonality in common variable immunodeficiency. Whole-study results and caveats: In common variable immunodeficiency, TCR beta chains reportedly carried fewer deletions and N-nucleotide insertions.

For these TCRs, the target antigens are not known. The method was immunoSEQ multiplex PCR; TCRdb's version includes in-frame clones alone and lacks a portion of them. The sample shows roughly 29,000 clones, none of them appearing just once. Sequenced input: peripheral blood mononuclear cells. The receptors were sampled from a human donor with common variable immunodeficiency.

This clone was seen many times. The DNA ends 3 residues before the CDR3 does, and the rest of the CDR3 is filled in from the germline J gene. The chain joins TRBV19 to TRBJ1-5; D ambiguous. The V gene's germline CDR1 is LNHDA and CDR2 SQIVND (reference sequence). This CDR3 region has 13 residues. CDR3 bases read: TGTGCCAGTAGTATCGAAAAGGCCCCACCC. The encoded protein is CASSIEKAPP. The full CDR3 sequence reads CASSIEKAPPQHF.

This clone showed up many times. The read falls 3 residues short of the CDR3 end, and the missing part is taken from the germline J gene. This rearrangement joins TRBV19 to TRBJ1-5; no firm D call. The CDR3 sequence is 16 residues long. Germline V gives CDR1 LNHDA, CDR2 SQIVND (reference sequence). V was cut by 3 bases and J by 5 bases, with 17 bases left in between. The CDR3 sequence: CASSIGTLQIYQPQHF. The CDR3 bases that were read are TGTGCCAGTAGTATCGGTACCCTACAGATATATCAGCCC.

This clone was detected ten times or more. The read terminates 3 residues ahead of where the CDR3 ends, so the germline J gene completes it. The chain carries TRBV7-8 and TRBJ2-1, with unresolved D. CDR1 is SGHVS, CDR2 FQNEAQ, per germline. Trimming removed 1 base from V and 5 bases from J, with 3 bases in between. The length of the CDR3 is 12 residues. The sequenced CDR3 bases are TGTGCCAGCAGCTTAGGCGACAATGAG. This encodes CASSLGDNE. In full, the CDR3 reads CASSLGDNEQFF.

Details on this clone: The read terminates 3 residues ahead of where the CDR3 ends, so the germline J gene completes it. The chain links TRBV6-2 or TRBV6-3 to TRBJ2-2; possibly TRBD2 for D (6 bases). The CDR3 is 17 residues long. The germline CDR1 and CDR2 sequences are MNHEY and SVGEGT. V was trimmed by 4 bases and J by 1 base, leaving 16 bases between them. The part of the CDR3 DNA that was read is TGTGCCAGCAGTTCCCCCCCGGGGGTAGGGAACACCGGGGAG. Translating it yields CASSSPPGVGNTGE. The complete CDR3 reads CASSSPPGVGNTGELFF.

A few counts support this clone. The read stops 3 residues short of the end of the CDR3; the missing end is completed from the germline J gene. The V and J genes are TRBV18 and TRBJ2-7; 7 positions match TRBD1. With V trimmed by 3 bases and J by 0 bases, 5 bases remained unmatched. The CDR3 has 15 amino acids. The V gene's germline CDR1 is KGHSH and CDR2 LQKENI. The CDR3 DNA, read in part, is TGTGCCAGCTCACCCCGGACAGGAAGCTCCTACGAG. Translating it yields CASSPRTGSSYE. The full-length CDR3 reads as CASSPRTGSSYEQYF.

This clone was found many times. The read gets to within 3 residues of the CDR3 end, and the germline J gene fills in the rest. V is TRBV19 and J is TRBJ1-2; possibly TRBD1 for D (6 bases). Trimming left V 0 bases short and J 0 bases short, with 17 bases between. CDR3 length: 18 amino acids. Germline lookup yields CDR1 LNHDA and CDR2 SQIVND (reference sequence). The sequenced CDR3 bases are TGTGCCAGTAGTATAGATCATCGAAATTACAGGGCTAACTATGGC. Amino acids: CASSIDHRNYRANYG. The CDR3 in full is CASSIDHRNYRANYGYTF. Full variable domain (rest looked up from reference TRBV19 and TRBJ1-2): DGGITQSPKYLFRKEGQNVTLSCEQNLNHDAMYWYRQDPGQGLRLIYYSQIVNDFQKGDIAEGYSVSREKKESFPLTVTSAQKNPTAFYLCASSIDHRNYRANYGYTFGSGTRLTVV.

Many counts were recorded for this clone. The read ends 3 residues early relative to the CDR3; the germline J gene fills the gap. This rearrangement joins TRBV2 to TRBJ2-4; 8 nucleotides line up with TRBD1. Losses at the gene ends were 1 base for V and 0 bases for J; bases not matched to a gene: 5. This CDR3 has 17 amino acids. CDR1 and CDR2 (germline): SNHLY, FYNNEI. The sequenced part of the CDR3 DNA is TGTGCCAGCAGTGAAGGGGGACAGGAACTAGCCAAAAACATT. Its protein is CASSEGGQELAKNI. The full CDR3 is CASSEGGQELAKNIQYF.

This clone was recorded at least ten times. The read terminates 3 residues before the CDR3 end, so the remaining end is supplied by the germline J gene. The chain employs TRBV2 and TRBJ2-5; 7 nucleotides line up with TRBD1. The germline CDR1 and CDR2 sequences are SNHLY and FYNNEI. This CDR3 is built from 14 residues. V lost 5 bases and J lost 4; bases outside the gene matches: 7. The sequenced CDR3 bases are TGTGCCAGCAGTTATACAGGGGCGGTAGAGACC. Translating it yields CASSYTGAVET. The full-length CDR3 reads as CASSYTGAVETQYF.

This clone was recorded many times. The sequenced fragment ends 3 residues before the CDR3 boundary, so the rest is inferred from the germline J gene. J is TRBJ2-3 and V is TRBV29-1; 7 bases align to TRBD1. V dropped 3 bases and J dropped 4; count of bases not matched to a gene: 4. In germline, CDR1 is SQVTM, CDR2 ANQGSEA. This CDR3 contains 13 residues. CDR3 protein: CSVDRGISDTQYF. CDR3 DNA, as far as it was read: TGCAGCGTTGACAGGGGGATTTCAGATACG.

This clone was seen many times. The CDR3 is CAISESALRDNEQFF. CDR3 DNA (partial): TGTGCCATCAGTGAGTCGGCGTTAAGGGACAATGAG. The V gene is TRBV10-3, the J gene TRBJ2-1; D is ambiguous. The read comes to an end 3 residues before the CDR3 does, leaving the germline J gene to fill in the end. Germline loops: CDR1 ENHRY, CDR2 SYGVKD. V was clipped by 0 bases and J by 5 bases, with 11 bases between them. This CDR3 comprises 15 residues.

For this clone: The CDR3 end falls 3 residues outside the read, so it is completed with the germline J gene. The V call is TRBV10-2, the J call TRBJ2-2, with a tentative D call TRBD2 (5 bases). The CDR3 totals 12 residues. Germline V lookup: CDR1 WSHSY, CDR2 SAAADI. V lost 5 bases to trimming and J lost 4 bases, with 5 bases between them. Incomplete CDR3 DNA: TGCGCCAGCAGTCGGGGCACCGGGGAG. This codes for CASSRGTGE. Given in full, the CDR3 is CASSRGTGELFF.

This clone was observed many times. The CDR3 goes on 3 residues after the read ends, and that part is filled in from the germline J gene. J is TRBJ1-5 and V is TRBV20-1; D is undetermined. Trimming took 2 bases from V and 0 from J, leaving 8 bases between them. Per germline, CDR1 DFQATT and CDR2 SNEGSKA (reference sequence). The CDR3 is 14 residues long. The CDR3 sequence is CSARNRNSNQPQHF. The part of the CDR3 DNA that was read is TGCAGTGCTAGAAACAGAAATAGCAATCAGCCC.

Regarding this clone: The CDR3 end falls 3 residues outside the read, so it is completed with the germline J gene. This chain links TRBV2 with TRBJ2-5; TRBD1 might be the D (5 bases). CDR3 length equals 14 residues. V was shortened by 2 bases and J by 1 base, with 8 bases between the two germline ends. Germline V gene data show CDR1 as SNHLY and CDR2 as FYNNEI. CDR3 DNA, as far as it was read: TGTGCCAGCAGTGAAAGCAGGGTCCAAGAGACC. Protein: CASSESRVQET. The complete CDR3 reads CASSESRVQETQYF.

This clone was counted at least ten times. Coverage ceases 3 residues before the CDR3 finishes, and the germline J gene fills in the end. V is TRBV20-1 and J is TRBJ1-1, with TRBD1 matching 10 bases. Germline CDR1 DFQATT, CDR2 SNEGSKA (reference sequence). The CDR3 totals 15 residues. J lost 3 bases, V lost 5 bases, and 9 bases had no gene match. CDR3 DNA, as far as it was read: TGCAGTGCTCGGAGGGGACAGGGGAGGGACACTGAA. This encodes CSARRGQGRDTE. The entire CDR3 is CSARRGQGRDTEAFF.

This clone was counted ten times or more. The read comes to an end 3 residues before the CDR3 does, leaving the germline J gene to fill in the end. The V and J genes are TRBV19 and TRBJ2-5; D might be TRBD2 (5 bases). V was clipped by 0 bases and J by 3 bases, with 14 bases between them. The CDR3 contains 16 residues. The germline V gene has CDR1 LNHDA and CDR2 SQIVND (reference sequence). CDR3 region: CASSIDNGVGEETQYF. Partial CDR3 DNA: TGTGCCAGTAGTATAGATAACGGGGTCGGGGAAGAGACC.

This clone was counted ten times or more. The CDR3 is cut off 3 residues early in the read; its end comes from the germline J gene. The rearrangement joins TRBV7-3 to TRBJ1-2; 10 nucleotides line up with TRBD1. From germline, CDR1 is SGHTA and CDR2 FQGTGA. There are 13 residues in the CDR3. After removal of 5 bases from V and 5 bases from J, the junction contained 2 bases not matched to a gene. CDR3: CASSPGQGYGYTF. Partial CDR3 DNA: TGTGCCAGCAGCCCGGGACAGGGGTATGGC. Full variable domain (remainder filled in from reference TRBV7-3 and TRBJ1-2): GAGVSQTPSNKVTEKGKYVELRCDPISGHTALYWYRQSLGQGPEFLIYFQGTGAADDSGLPNDRFFAVRPEGSVSTLKIQRTERGDSAVYLCASSPGQGYGYTFGSGTRLTVV.

With regard to this clone: The CDR3 end falls 3 residues outside the read, so it is completed with the germline J gene. V is TRBV20-1 and J is TRBJ2-1; TRBD2 aligns across 8 bases. CDR3 length: 12 amino acids. Germline V lookup: CDR1 DFQATT, CDR2 SNEGSKA (reference sequence). Trimming removed 7 bases from V and 4 bases from J; junction bases left unmatched: 3. The CDR3 sequence: CSGTSGYNEQFF. CDR3 DNA (partial): TGCAGTGGAACTAGCGGATACAATGAG.

This clone has a count of ten or more. From the germline J gene comes the end of the CDR3, since the read stops 3 residues before it. The chain links TRBV19 to TRBJ2-1; TRBD2 aligns across 13 bases. V lost 7 bases, J lost 0 bases, and 6 bases stayed unmatched. CDR1 and CDR2 (germline): LNHDA, SQIVND (reference sequence). The CDR3 loop spans 17 amino acids. Incomplete CDR3 DNA: TGTGCCAGTACCCCGACTAGCGGGAGGTCCTCCTACAATGAG. It yields the protein CASTPTSGRSSYNE. The complete CDR3 sequence is CASTPTSGRSSYNEQFF.

The sample holds many counts of this clone. Read coverage stops 3 residues before the CDR3 terminus; the germline J gene supplies the remainder. V is TRBV10-3 and J is TRBJ1-3; no firm D call. The CDR3 contains 13 residues. Germline V gene lookup returns CDR1 ENHRY and CDR2 SYGVKD. Trimming removed 6 bases at V and 0 bases at J, with 6 bases between. The CDR3 here is CAIRGDSGNTIYF. The CDR3 DNA, read in part, is TGTGCCATCAGGGGCGACTCTGGAAACACC.